The 4 T cell receptor beta chains below come from one sample, sequenced in a study of tumor and adjacent non-tumor tissue in lung cancer. The template was RNA from unsorted bulk tissue. A modified ARM-PCR protocol with three rounds of nested PCR amplified TCRbeta. TCRdb fed the multiplex PCR reads into MiXCR, producing one record per CDR3 protein. This table holds over 60,000 distinct CDR3 sequences, around four fifths found once. The sample was lung tumor tissue. The receptors originated from a man aged 55 to 69 with non-small cell lung cancer.

A remark on this clonotype: At one of its ends the junction is not consistent with the germline gene, which may arise from a read error. This chain's CDR3 is CVSSLPRIRPSQETQYF. Written as DNA, the CDR3 is TGTGTCAGCAGCCTCCCGAGGATTAGGCCAAGCCAAGAGACCCAGTACTTC. V gene TRBV11-1 combines with J gene TRBJ2-5, with D unresolved. Germline values: CDR1 SGHAT, CDR2 FQDESV (reference sequence). The CDR3 covers 17 residues.

This clonotype was seen only a few times. V and J are TRBV12-3 or TRBV12-4 and TRBJ2-5; D is unresolved. The length of the CDR3 is 12 residues. V lost 6 bases and J lost 4, with 9 bases in between. In DNA form, the CDR3 reads TGTGCCAGCAGCCCTTGCCGAGAGACCCAGTACTTC. Encoded protein: CASSPCRETQYF.

Note on this clonotype: Germline is not matched at one junction end, which may reflect a read error. The rearrangement links TRBV29-1 to TRBJ1-6; D might be TRBD1 (6 bases). The CDR3 spans 14 residues. CDR1 is SQVTM and CDR2 is ANQGSEA in the germline V gene. The CDR3 coding sequence is TGCAGCGTTGCGTTCGGCAGGGGTAGTTCATCCCTCCACTTT. Translation gives CSVAFGRGSSSLHF.

Note on this clonotype: The junction and the germline gene differ at one end; a read error may be behind it. V is TRBV29-1 and J is TRBJ1-2; D possibly corresponds to TRBD1 (5 bases). The germline gives CDR1 SQVTM, CDR2 ANQGSEA. This CDR3 region has 12 residues. The CDR3 DNA sequence: TGTAGCTCCGAAGGCGGGGGATATGGCTACACCTTC. Protein product: CSSEGGGYGYTF.